A selection of T cell receptor beta chains follows, all from one sample in a study of glioma-infiltrating T cells after dendritic cell vaccination. Assay used: immunoSEQ multiplex PCR; TCRdb lists only in-frame clones, some missing. The sample records 100,000 or so clones, 85% to 90% being singletons. The starting material was blood, obtained before dendritic cell vaccination. The source of these receptors is a human donor with glioblastoma. Both conserved end residues are part of each CDR3. The order of the fields is J gene, V gene, D gene, clone size, CDR3 protein, CDR3 DNA. D genes are given only for firm matches. Size is stated for part of the rows, as once, few or many counts, or as a class when the clone is expanded.

j_gene: TRBJ2-7
v_gene: TRBV5-5
d_gene: NA
abundance: NA
CDR3aa: CASSLAGTQFYEQYF
CDR3nt: TGTGCCAGCAGCTTGGCCGGGACACAGTTCTACGAGCAGTACTTC

j_gene: TRBJ2-7
v_gene: TRBV4-1
d_gene: TRBD1
abundance: NA
CDR3aa: CASSQAGTGTYEQYF
CDR3nt: TGCGCCAGCAGCCAAGCGGGGACAGGAACCTACGAGCAGTACTTC

j_gene: TRBJ2-2
v_gene: TRBV9
d_gene: NA
abundance: NA
CDR3aa: CASRTVNTGELFF
CDR3nt: TGTGCCAGCAGGACAGTGAACACCGGGGAGCTGTTTTTT

j_gene: TRBJ2-1
v_gene: TRBV7-2
d_gene: NA
abundance: NA
CDR3aa: CASSSGGTARRYNEQFF
CDR3nt: TGTGCCAGCAGCTCAGGAGGGACAGCCAGAAGGTACAATGAGCAGTTCTTC

j_gene: TRBJ1-2
v_gene: TRBV7-8
d_gene: TRBD1
abundance: once
CDR3aa: CASNPRDRDRYGYTF
CDR3nt: TGTGCCAGCAACCCTCGGGACAGGGACCGGTATGGCTACACCTTC

j_gene: TRBJ1-1
v_gene: TRBV5-8
d_gene: NA
abundance: NA
CDR3aa: CASSLRGNTEAFF
CDR3nt: TGTGCCAGCAGCTTGCGGGGGAACACTGAAGCTTTCTTT

j_gene: TRBJ2-3
v_gene: TRBV18
d_gene: NA
abundance: few
CDR3aa: CASSPVGGIGSSTDTQYF
CDR3nt: TGTGCCAGCTCACCAGTCGGCGGGATCGGATCTAGCACAGATACGCAGTATTTT

j_gene: TRBJ2-7
v_gene: TRBV18
d_gene: TRBD1
abundance: NA
CDR3aa: CASSPRRDRAYEQYF
CDR3nt: TGTGCCAGCTCACCCCGACGGGACAGGGCGTACGAGCAGTACTTC

j_gene: TRBJ1-6
v_gene: TRBV27
d_gene: NA
abundance: NA
CDR3aa: CASSLGQYNSPLHF
CDR3nt: TGTGCCAGCAGTTTAGGACAGTATAATTCACCCCTCCACTTT

j_gene: TRBJ2-2
v_gene: TRBV11-1
d_gene: NA
abundance: NA
CDR3aa: CASSSPGTDTGELFF
CDR3nt: TGTGCCAGCAGCTCCCCCGGGACTGACACCGGGGAGCTGTTTTTT

j_gene: TRBJ2-7
v_gene: TRBV13
d_gene: TRBD2
abundance: NA
CDR3aa: CASSLGELAVEQYF
CDR3nt: TGTGCCAGCAGCTTGGGGGAACTAGCGGTCGAGCAGTACTTC

j_gene: TRBJ2-1
v_gene: TRBV2
d_gene: TRBD1
abundance: NA
CDR3aa: CASSDRDSYNEQFF
CDR3nt: TGTGCCAGCAGTGATCGGGACAGTTACAATGAGCAGTTCTTC

j_gene: TRBJ2-7
v_gene: TRBV7-6
d_gene: NA
abundance: NA
CDR3aa: CASSPRGGSYEQYF
CDR3nt: TGTGCCAGCAGCCCTAGGGGGGGGTCCTACGAGCAGTACTTC

j_gene: TRBJ1-1
v_gene: TRBV7-9
d_gene: TRBD1
abundance: NA
CDR3aa: CASGDRGGVGGAFF
CDR3nt: TGTGCCAGCGGGGACAGGGGGGGCGTGGGCGGTGCTTTCTTT

j_gene: TRBJ1-4
v_gene: TRBV5-1
d_gene: NA
abundance: NA
CDR3aa: CASSPTGWGEKLFF
CDR3nt: TGCGCCAGCAGCCCCACAGGGTGGGGTGAAAAACTGTTTTTT

j_gene: TRBJ2-5
v_gene: TRBV25-1
d_gene: NA
abundance: NA
CDR3aa: CASSDGGRWETQYF
CDR3nt: TGTGCCAGCAGTGATGGCGGTAGATGGGAGACCCAGTACTTC

j_gene: TRBJ1-3
v_gene: TRBV5-4
d_gene: NA
abundance: NA
CDR3aa: CASSSRAAAHSGNTIYF
CDR3nt: TGTGCCAGCAGCTCCAGGGCAGCCGCACACTCTGGAAACACCATATATTTT

j_gene: TRBJ2-1
v_gene: TRBV9
d_gene: TRBD2
abundance: NA
CDR3aa: CASSVVPLAGSYNEQFF
CDR3nt: TGTGCCAGCAGCGTAGTGCCACTAGCGGGCTCCTACAATGAGCAGTTCTTC

j_gene: TRBJ1-5
v_gene: TRBV15
d_gene: NA
abundance: NA
CDR3aa: CATSRDFQSQHF
CDR3nt: TGTGCCACCAGCAGAGATTTCCAGTCCCAGCATTTT

j_gene: TRBJ2-5
v_gene: TRBV15
d_gene: TRBD1
abundance: NA
CDR3aa: CATSRDVGRGQFGRETQYF
CDR3nt: TGTGCCACCAGCAGAGATGTTGGAAGGGGACAGTTCGGGCGGGAGACCCAGTACTTC

j_gene: TRBJ1-2
v_gene: TRBV18
d_gene: NA
abundance: NA
CDR3aa: CASSPPGGGRLRNYGYTF
CDR3nt: TGTGCCAGCTCACCACCGGGGGGGGGCAGGCTCCGAAACTATGGCTACACCTTC

j_gene: TRBJ1-2
v_gene: TRBV28
d_gene: TRBD1
abundance: NA
CDR3aa: CASSLGQENYGYTF
CDR3nt: TGTGCCAGCAGTTTGGGACAGGAGAACTATGGCTACACCTTC

j_gene: TRBJ1-1
v_gene: TRBV9
d_gene: NA
abundance: NA
CDR3aa: CASSVAERSTEAFF
CDR3nt: TGTGCCAGCAGCGTAGCAGAAAGAAGCACTGAAGCTTTCTTT

j_gene: TRBJ2-7
v_gene: TRBV5-4
d_gene: NA
abundance: NA
CDR3aa: CASSLGGISYEQYF
CDR3nt: TGTGCCAGCAGCTTGGGCGGGATCTCCTACGAGCAGTACTTC

j_gene: TRBJ2-1
v_gene: TRBV5-1
d_gene: NA
abundance: NA
CDR3aa: CASSLIGASYNEQFF
CDR3nt: TGCGCCAGCAGCTTGATCGGAGCCTCCTACAATGAGCAGTTCTTC

j_gene: TRBJ1-5
v_gene: TRBV2
d_gene: NA
abundance: NA
CDR3aa: CASRGGAGNQPQHF
CDR3nt: TGTGCCAGCAGGGGTGGGGCCGGCAATCAGCCCCAGCATTTT